This is a list of T cell receptor beta chains from one sample in a study of blood T cell repertoires in COVID-19. Produced via immunoSEQ multiplex PCR; TCRdb's table is partial and in-frame only. There are 400,000 to 500,000 clones in the sample; around nine tenths occur only once, and over 1.5% lies in the top ten. The source material was PBMCs or T cells enriched from blood (not recorded which). The receptor set was obtained from a woman between 35 and 50 years old who had recovered from COVID-19. The CDR3 runs from the conserved cysteine through the conserved F or W. A D gene is named only where the DNA matches it firmly. Expanded clones are given a class, and other clones once, few, many or no size at all.

v_gene	d_gene	j_gene	abundance	CDR3aa	CDR3nt
TRBV27	.	TRBJ1-2	once	CASSPRGNYGYTF	TGTGCCAGCAGTCCCCGAGGCAACTATGGCTACACCTTC
TRBV7-9	.	TRBJ2-1	few	CASSLGGTNEQFF	TGTGCCAGCAGCTTAGGAGGTACTAATGAGCAGTTCTTC
TRBV19	.	TRBJ1-5	.	CASSILFQPQHF	TGTGCCAGTAGTATCCTCTTTCAGCCCCAGCATTTT
TRBV27	TRBD1	TRBJ1-2	.	CASSTRTGNGYTF	TGTGCCAGCAGTACTCGGACAGGGAACGGCTACACCTTC
TRBV18	.	TRBJ2-7	.	CASSPRAGSDSEQYF	TGTGCCAGCTCACCACGGGCGGGATCTGATTCCGAGCAGTACTTC
TRBV7-8	TRBD1	TRBJ1-1	.	CASSLATGSTEAFF	TGTGCCAGCAGCTTAGCGACAGGGAGCACTGAAGCTTTCTTT
TRBV6-5	.	TRBJ2-5	once	CASSFKRGSYQETQYF	TGTGCCAGCAGTTTCAAAAGGGGCAGCTACCAAGAGACCCAGTACTTC
TRBV7-8	TRBD2	TRBJ2-7	.	CASSLEASGRASYEQYF	TGTGCCAGCAGCTTAGAGGCTAGCGGGAGGGCCAGCTACGAGCAGTACTTC
TRBV15	.	TRBJ2-7	.	CATSRDLYRASYEQYF	TGTGCCACCAGCAGAGATCTATACAGGGCCTCCTACGAGCAGTACTTC
TRBV5-1	.	TRBJ1-6	.	CASSPFIGGPYNSPLHF	TGCGCCAGCAGCCCATTTATAGGGGGACCATATAATTCACCCCTCCACTTT
TRBV7-8	.	TRBJ1-2	.	CASSLVHQNYGYTF	TGTGCCAGCAGCTTAGTACACCAGAACTATGGCTACACCTTC
TRBV29-1	.	TRBJ2-5	.	CSAGGDTLYF	TGCAGCGCGGGTGGGGACACCTTGTACTTC
TRBV7-8	TRBD2	TRBJ2-3	.	CASRPGTSADTQYF	TGTGCCAGCAGGCCCGGGACTAGCGCAGATACGCAGTATTTT
TRBV11-3	.	TRBJ2-1	few	CASSLRGSNSYNEQFF	TGTGCCAGCAGCCTAAGGGGCAGCAACTCCTACAATGAGCAGTTCTTC
TRBV10-3	.	TRBJ1-4	.	CATKSGDEKLFF	TGTGCCACCAAATCAGGGGATGAAAAACTGTTTTTT
TRBV20-1	.	TRBJ2-7	once	CSASALSGPPYEQYF	TGCAGTGCGAGTGCGCTCAGCGGCCCACCCTACGAGCAGTACTTC
TRBV25-1	.	TRBJ2-7	once	CASSDAGRLPPQYF	TGTGCCAGCAGTGACGCAGGGCGCCTACCTCCGCAGTACTTC
TRBV19	.	TRBJ1-1	.	CASSRDDRNTEAFF	TGTGCCAGTAGCCGAGACGACAGGAACACTGAAGCTTTCTTT